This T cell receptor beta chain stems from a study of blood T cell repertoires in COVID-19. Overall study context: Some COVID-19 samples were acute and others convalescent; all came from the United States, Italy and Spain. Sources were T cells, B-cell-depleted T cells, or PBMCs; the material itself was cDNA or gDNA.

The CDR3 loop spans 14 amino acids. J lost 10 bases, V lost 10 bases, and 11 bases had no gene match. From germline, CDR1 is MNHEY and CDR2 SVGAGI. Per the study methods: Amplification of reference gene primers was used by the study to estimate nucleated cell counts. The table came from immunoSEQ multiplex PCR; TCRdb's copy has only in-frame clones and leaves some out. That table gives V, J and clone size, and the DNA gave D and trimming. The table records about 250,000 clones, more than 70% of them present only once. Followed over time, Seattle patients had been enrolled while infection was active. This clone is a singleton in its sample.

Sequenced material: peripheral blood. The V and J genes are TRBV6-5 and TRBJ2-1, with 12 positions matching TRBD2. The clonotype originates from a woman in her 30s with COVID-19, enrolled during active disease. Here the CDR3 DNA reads TGTGCCACCCCCCGGACTAGCGGGACCGGCGAGCAGTTCTTC. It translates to CATPRTSGTGEQFF.